Listed below are T cell receptor beta chains from one sample, sequenced in a study of blood T cell repertoires in COVID-19. Produced via immunoSEQ multiplex PCR; TCRdb's table is partial and in-frame only. Of a few hundred thousand clones in the sample, 90% were seen once. The specimen was peripheral blood. These receptors all come from a woman in her sixties or seventies with COVID-19, enrolled during active disease. Both conserved end residues are part of each CDR3. Fields, in order: D gene, clone size, J gene, V gene, CDR3 DNA, CDR3 protein. D genes are given only for firm matches. Some rows have no size entry. The others give once, few or many, or a class for an expanded clone.

- | - | TRBJ1-3 | TRBV9 | TGTGCCAGCAGCGTAGGCCTTGGAGGCAGCTCTGGAAACACCATATATTTT | CASSVGLGGSSGNTIYF
TRBD1 | - | TRBJ2-5 | TRBV6-2/TRBV6-3 | TGTGCCAGCAGCCTCCCCGGGACAGGGGTGACCCAGTACTTC | CASSLPGTGVTQYF
- | - | TRBJ2-7 | TRBV6-2/TRBV6-3 | TGTGCCAGCAGTTACTCGTCACCCCCAGGTCCTATGGAGTACTTC | CASSYSSPPGPMEYF
- | - | TRBJ2-2 | TRBV7-8 | TGTGCCAGCAGCTTTCTATTCACCGGGGAGCTGTTTTTT | CASSFLFTGELFF
TRBD2 | - | TRBJ2-1 | TRBV7-3 | TGTGCCAGCAGCCCTTCTAGCGGGGACACCTACAATGAGCAGTTCTTC | CASSPSSGDTYNEQFF
- | - | TRBJ2-1 | TRBV11-3 | TGTGCCAGCAGCTTAGTGGGTGTGGACTCTCGCAATGAGCAGTTCTTC | CASSLVGVDSRNEQFF
TRBD1 | - | TRBJ1-4 | TRBV5-1 | TGCGCCAGCAGCTTGTGGACAGGGGGCGGAGAAAAACTGTTTTTT | CASSLWTGGGEKLFF
- | - | TRBJ1-6 | TRBV6-6 | TGTGCCAGCAGTTACTCGAAGGGGGATTCACCCCTCCACTTT | CASSYSKGDSPLHF
- | - | TRBJ1-4 | TRBV4-2 | TGTGCCAGCAGCCAAGAATTAAGCGACGGAGGGGAAAAACTGTTTTTT | CASSQELSDGGEKLFF
- | - | TRBJ1-2 | TRBV28 | TGTGCCAGCAGTTCGGGTGACTATGGCTACACCTTC | CASSSGDYGYTF
- | - | TRBJ1-1 | TRBV10-3 | TGTGCCATCAGTGCACCCACAGGGCGGGGGGCTGAAGCTTTCTTT | CAISAPTGRGAEAFF
TRBD1 | - | TRBJ1-1 | TRBV3-1/TRBV3-2 | TGTGCCAGCAGCCCCTCTAAGGGGGCGATAGTAGAAGCTTTCTTT | CASSPSKGAIVEAFF
- | once | TRBJ1-6 | TRBV25-1 | TGTGCCAGCAGTGAATATGGGCTTTGGTCACCCCTCCACTTT | CASSEYGLWSPLHF
TRBD2 | - | TRBJ2-7 | TRBV5-4 | TGTGCCAGCAGCAAGGGGCGGGGGGCCGTATCCTACGAGCAGTACTTC | CASSKGRGAVSYEQYF